This T cell receptor beta chain comes out of a study of esophageal squamous cell carcinoma under preoperative chemotherapy. Study background: Both tumor-infiltrating lymphocytes and peripheral blood T cells had their TCR repertoires profiled. The study's findings and limits: Post-treatment tumor-infiltrating lymphocytes appeared partly derived from peripheral T cells migrating into the tumor. Chemotherapy was followed by significantly higher TCR diversity in peripheral T cells only, not tumor-infiltrating lymphocytes.

In TCRdb, the PCR reads were re-called with MiXCR into one record per CDR3 protein. The table has about 15,000 distinct CDR3 sequences, 60% seen once. The CDR3 extends over 17 amino acids. Germline loops: CDR1 SGHNT, CDR2 YENEEA. With V trimmed by 0 bases and J by 13 bases, 12 bases remained unmatched. Regarding time point: before preoperative PTX-NDP chemotherapy. Paclitaxel-nedaplatin chemotherapy was given to patients ahead of their surgery. Concerning this clonotype: Antigen unknown. One base away lies a much larger clone, so this may be a sequencing read error.

This clonotype originated in a human donor with esophageal squamous cell carcinoma. The donor label of this sample is uncertain. The rearrangement joins TRBV11-3 to TRBJ2-1, with 13 bases that match TRBD2. This specimen was taken from a patient given preoperative chemotherapy. In DNA, the CDR3 is TGTGCCAGCAGCTTAGACCCCGGGACTAGCGGGATTGAGACCCAGTTCTTC. This codes for CASSLDPGTSGIETQFF.